This T cell receptor beta chain was captured by sequencing in a study of blood T cell repertoires in COVID-19. Libraries were prepared by immunoSEQ multiplex PCR; TCRdb keeps only in-frame clonotypes and omits some of them. Of some 260,000 clones listed, roughly 88% are singletons. V was clipped by 0 bases and J by 4 bases, with 15 bases between them. Germline V lookup: CDR1 LGHDT, CDR2 YNNKEL (reference sequence). The CDR3 totals 16 residues. The sample was peripheral blood. The V call is TRBV3-1 (or the pseudogene TRBV3-2), the J call TRBJ1-2; unclear D gene. The TCR originated in a woman in her 30s with acute or convalescent COVID-19. CDR3 protein: CASSQDFLVGLYGYTF. The CDR3 DNA sequence: TGTGCCAGCAGCCAAGATTTCCTGGTGGGCCTCTATGGCTACACCTTC.